The 18 T cell receptor beta chains presented below share a single source sample, sequenced in a study of control samples from healthy donors and cancer patients (TCRdb year 2020). Receptor amplification or capture employed the immunoSEQ multiplex PCR assay. TCRdb mirrors the immuneACCESS table, restricted to in-frame sequences. Some clones are absent from its copies; in checked studies, under half trace to an unresolved V gene, and the reason for the others is unknown. The sample records about 50,000 clones, roughly 92% of which are singletons. The top ten clonotypes cover roughly 4% of the sample. Sequenced input: blood. The source is a man younger than 45 in good health.

For this clone: Other nucleotide sequences in the sample specify the same CDR3. The rearrangement joins TRBV5-1 to TRBJ2-1, with a possible D match to TRBD2 (5 bases). CDR1 is SGHRS, CDR2 YFSETQ, per germline. The CDR3 is 16 residues long. V was cut by 2 bases and J by 0 bases, with 12 bases left in between. CDR3: CASSLGGESSYNEQFF. In DNA, the CDR3 is TGCGCCAGCAGCTTAGGAGGCGAGAGCTCCTACAATGAGCAGTTCTTC. The variable domain in full, with the rest retrieved from reference TRBV5-1 and TRBJ2-1, is KAGVTQTPRYLIKTRGQQVTLSCSPISGHRSVSWYQQTPGQGLQFLFEYFSETQRNKGNFPGRFSGRQFSNSRSEMNVSTLELGDSALYLCASSLGGESSYNEQFFGPGTRLTVL.

V and J are TRBV5-6 and TRBJ2-3; D is unclear. Germline-derived CDR1 and CDR2 are SGHDT and YYEEEE. V gave up 4 bases and J gave up 0 bases, with 12 bases separating them. The CDR3 runs 15 residues. The CDR3 DNA sequence: TGTGCCAGCAGCCACCCTTCGTCCAGCACAGATACGCAGTATTTT. Amino acid sequence: CASSHPSSSTDTQYF.

The chain employs TRBV28 and TRBJ2-3, with D possibly matching TRBD1 (6 bases). Trimming shortened V by 8 bases and J by 0 bases, and 12 bases separated the two germline ends. Germline V gives CDR1 MDHEN, CDR2 SYDVKM. There are 14 residues in the CDR3. The DNA for the CDR3 is TGTGCCAGCGGACAGTCCTCTAGCACAGATACGCAGTATTTT. Protein product: CASGQSSSTDTQYF.

This chain links TRBV2 with TRBJ2-7; 14 bases map to TRBD2. The CDR3 covers 18 residues. CDR1 is SNHLY and CDR2 is FYNNEI in the germline V gene. Germline trimming cut 0 bases from V and 1 base from J; bases unmatched to any gene: 5. The CDR3 reads CASSEAGLAGAPSYEQYF. Written as DNA, the CDR3 is TGTGCCAGCAGTGAAGCGGGACTAGCGGGAGCTCCATCCTACGAGCAGTACTTC. Filled out from reference TRBV2 and TRBJ2-7, the complete variable domain reads EPEVTQTPSHQVTQMGQEVILRCVPISNHLYFYWYRQILGQKVEFLVSFYNNEISEKSEIFDDQFSVERPDGSNFTLKIRSTKLEDSAMYFCASSEAGLAGAPSYEQYFGPGTRLTVT.

V gene TRBV6-6 combines with J gene TRBJ1-4, with a possible D match to TRBD1 (6 bases). V dropped 5 bases and J dropped 3 bases, with 19 bases sitting between them. Per the germline V gene, CDR1 is MNHNY and CDR2 is SVGAGI (reference sequence). The CDR3 runs to 17 residues. CDR3 sequence: CASSPRDTLWANEKLFF. In nucleotides, the CDR3 is TGTGCCAGCAGTCCCCGGGACACCCTTTGGGCTAATGAAAAACTGTTTTTT.

The rearrangement uses TRBV19 and TRBJ2-6, with D unresolved. The CDR3 spans 14 residues. Trimming left V 7 bases short and J 4 bases short, with 11 bases between. Germline loops: CDR1 LNHDA, CDR2 SQIVND (reference sequence). Written as DNA, the CDR3 is TGTGCCAGTACCATCCCGGAAGGGGCCAACGTCCTGACTTTC. Amino acids: CASTIPEGANVLTF.

The V gene is TRBV6-6, the J gene TRBJ1-1, with D perhaps TRBD1 (5 bases). Looked up from germline, CDR1 is MNHNY and CDR2 is SVGAGI (reference sequence). There are 13 residues in the CDR3. V was clipped by 8 bases and J by 1 base, with 11 bases between them. CDR3 in amino acids: CASRRGGNTEAFF. The CDR3 DNA sequence: TGTGCCAGCCGTCGGGGGGGGAACACTGAAGCTTTCTTT.

The rearrangement joins TRBV2 to TRBJ1-2; no firm D call. Trimming left V 7 bases short and J 3 bases short, with 18 bases between. CDR1 and CDR2 (germline): SNHLY, FYNNEI. The CDR3 has 15 residues. CDR3 amino acids: CASIAKPGRDYGYTF. The CDR3 region has the DNA TGTGCCAGCATCGCAAAACCCGGGAGGGACTATGGCTACACCTTC.

This sequence joins TRBV5-1 and TRBJ1-3, with TRBD1 as a possible D gene (6 bases). V was trimmed by 4 bases and J by 3 bases, leaving 17 bases between them. The CDR3 runs 16 residues. From germline, CDR1 is SGHRS and CDR2 YFSETQ. CDR3 residues: CASSPQGVRLGNTIYF. DNA of the CDR3: TGCGCCAGCAGCCCACAGGGTGTGCGGCTTGGAAACACCATATATTTT.

The table lists this clone with a count of one. The V call is TRBV6-6, the J call TRBJ1-5; 10 positions agree with TRBD1. V gave up 7 bases and J gave up 6 bases; unmatched junction bases: 9. Germline V CDR1 and CDR2: MNHNY, SVGAGI (reference sequence). The CDR3 is 15 residues long. This chain's CDR3 is CASKTGTGVRQPQHF. The DNA of the CDR3 is TGTGCCAGCAAAACCGGGACAGGGGTTCGTCAGCCCCAGCATTTT.

The chain is built from TRBV11-2 and TRBJ1-1; unclear D gene. The CDR3 sequence is 13 residues long. Germline V gene sequence: CDR1 SGHAT, CDR2 FQNNGV. V lost 1 base, J lost 3 bases, and 6 bases lay in between. The CDR3 loop is CASSLVRDTEAFF. CDR3 nucleotides: TGTGCCAGCAGCTTAGTGAGGGACACTGAAGCTTTCTTT.

This chain links TRBV18 with TRBJ2-7; D ambiguous. The V and J ends lost 1 base and 7 bases respectively, with 8 bases between them. The CDR3 length is 12 residues. Germline CDR1 and CDR2: KGHSH and LQKENI. This CDR3 reads CASSPRDGEQYF. The CDR3 coding sequence is TGTGCCAGCTCACCACGAGACGGGGAGCAGTACTTC.

The chain links TRBV7-2 to TRBJ1-4; D perhaps matches TRBD1 (5 bases). Germline CDR1 and CDR2: SGHTA and FQGNSA. The length of the CDR3 is 14 residues. V shed 5 bases and J shed 10 bases, with 17 bases lying between them. The DNA of the CDR3 is TGTGCCAGCAGCCCAAGGGCCCGGAGGGGAAAACTGTTTTTT. It codes for CASSPRARRGKLFF.

The V and J genes are TRBV1 and TRBJ2-1; the table calls TRBD2, which could not be checked here. TRBV1 is described as a pseudogene. CDR3 length: 17 amino acids. Written as DNA, the CDR3 is TGCACCAGCAGCCAAGGTGGGGACGGGAGGGGGCCCAATGAGCAGTTCTTC. Protein product: CTSSQGGDGRGPNEQFF.

The V gene is TRBV18, the J gene TRBJ1-2; D is possibly TRBD1 (6 bases). The CDR3 contains 15 residues. V lost 4 bases and J lost 3, with 15 bases in between. From germline, CDR1 is KGHSH and CDR2 LQKENI. Here the CDR3 reads CASSRTGTPYYGYTF. The CDR3 region has the DNA TGTGCCAGCTCACGAACAGGGACCCCGTACTATGGCTACACCTTC.

The DNA of the CDR3 is TGTGCCTGGAGTCCCAACTACGAGCAGTACTTC. This encodes CAWSPNYEQYF. The chain recombines TRBV30 with TRBJ2-7; D is unclear. V was trimmed by 2 bases and J by 3 bases, leaving 5 bases between them. The CDR3 totals 11 residues. Germline-derived CDR1 and CDR2 are GTSNPN and SVGIG (reference sequence).

This clone has just a few counts. The genes are TRBV5-5 and TRBJ1-1; D unresolved. Trimming stripped 4 bases from V and 9 bases from J, with 10 bases between. Per the germline V gene, CDR1 is SGHKS and CDR2 is YYEKEE (reference sequence). CDR3 length equals 11 residues. CDR3 sequence (DNA): TGTGCCAGCAGCGTAGGGAACCAAGCTTTCTTT. Residues: CASSVGNQAFF.

The chain links TRBV27 to TRBJ2-1; the match to TRBD2 covers 16 bases. Germline trimming cut 5 bases from V and 6 bases from J; bases unmatched to any gene: 4. This CDR3 spans 16 amino acids. Germline V lookup: CDR1 MNHEY, CDR2 SMNVEV (reference sequence). The CDR3 DNA is TGTGCCAGCAGTACGGGACTAGCGGGGGGGCCCAATGAGCAGTTCTTC. Its translation is CASSTGLAGGPNEQFF.